This TCR beta chain is from a study of multiple sclerosis patients with progressive multifocal leukoencephalopathy. Clones were sequenced by immunoSEQ multiplex PCR, and TCRdb holds only the in-frame ones, with some missing. The table includes fewer than 40,000 clones, approximately 92% detected once. The CDR3 consists of 16 residues. CDR1 SGHRS and CDR2 YFSETQ come from the germline V gene. Trimming removed 0 bases at V and 7 bases at J, with 19 bases between. The sample's time point: before natalizumab initiation. This clone was seen a few times. The TCR was taken from a man aged 30 to 39 with multiple sclerosis. Input material: PBMCs. V is TRBV5-1 and J is TRBJ2-5; D tentatively reads TRBD1 or TRBD2 (6 bases each). CDR3 DNA sequence: TGCGCCAGCAGCTTGGCGGGAGAGGGGGGCCGGGGGACCCAGTACTTC. The encoded protein is CASSLAGEGGRGTQYF.